This TCR beta chain was recovered during a study of OX40 agonist ivuxolimab in advanced cancers. Looking at the study overall: Ivuxolimab was an agonistic, fully human IgG2 monoclonal antibody directed against OX40 (CD134), a costimulatory receptor. The paper covers the monotherapy dose-escalation part of the phase I ivuxolimab trial, which included N ≈ 52 patients. Partial responses occurred in three dose-escalation patients, of whom one had hepatocellular carcinoma and two had cutaneous melanoma. Of the roughly 50 dose-escalation patients, hepatocellular carcinoma was present in about 19, melanoma in roughly 15, renal cell carcinoma in 9 and head and neck cancer in 9. Patients were allowed to have had prior anti-PD-1, anti-PD-L1 or anti-CTLA-4 therapy, and 40% to 45% of the dose-escalation patients had been treated with checkpoint inhibitors. In the dose-escalation cohort, approximately 82% of patients were male, and the mean age was about 55 years, with a range of about 23 to 90. Intravenous ivuxolimab was administered to patients every 2 weeks at six dose levels: 0.01, 0.1, 0.3, 1.5, 3 and 10 mg/kg. The point of sequencing TCRbeta in the periphery was to test whether ivuxolimab changed TCR sequence diversity and drove clonal T-cell expansion.

Patients with a history of autoimmune disease or receiving systemic immunosuppression were excluded from the trial. Peripheral blood for TCR sequencing was drawn from every dose cohort at baseline, at cycle 4 day 1 and at cycle 7 day 1. The samples were taken from a phase I, first-in-human, multicenter, open-label dose-escalation trial of ivuxolimab. Adults with locally advanced or metastatic melanoma, renal cell carcinoma, hepatocellular carcinoma or head and neck squamous cell carcinoma were enrolled in the trial. CD4+ and CD8+ T cells were sorted separately from peripheral blood before TCR sequencing. Taken from cysteine to phenylalanine, the CDR3 has 14 residues. Kept here is only the CDR3 DNA, which spans 42 bases and is read in frame from base 1. Trimming takes 1 base from V and 7 bases from J, and the germline ends sit 13 bases apart. CDR1 is given as LNHDA and CDR2 as SQIVND, both from the germline V gene (reference sequence).

General findings and caveats noted by the study authors: The antigen specificity of the peripheral T cells that underwent clonal expansion was not determined. Low levels of normalized T-cell clonal expansion were also seen in some nonresponding patients. Partial responders in the 0.1-3.0 mg/kg groups had among the lowest normalized peripheral clonal expansion, especially among CD8+ T cells. At doses of 0.1 to 3.0 mg/kg, clonal expansion of both CD4+ and CD8+ T cells in blood was seen between baseline and week 6. After ivuxolimab, CD8+ T cells had more expanded clones than CD4+ T cells on average.

Genomic DNA was isolated from the sorted cells so that the TCRbeta CDR3 region could be sequenced. The immunoSEQ Assay was used to sequence the TCRbeta CDR3 regions. TCRdb took this table from immuneACCESS and kept in-frame rearrangements with V and J called. Such tables lack part of the clones; where checked against another copy, unresolved V genes explain under half of the gap, and the rest is unexplained. Present in this sample are several thousand clones, 90% of which were seen just once. The ten largest account for less than 5.5% of the sample. This clone appeared a single time. Its cognate antigen has yet to be identified. No much larger clone exists at a distance of one base, and base qualities are not known.

The source is an adult with an advanced solid tumor such as melanoma, head and neck, liver or kidney cancer. The rearrangement joined TRBV19 to TRBJ1-1; the D gene is not confidently resolved. The sample was CD4+ or CD8+ T cells sorted from blood, taken in a trial of the OX40 agonist ivuxolimab. The sequenced DNA is TGTGCCAGTAGTATAGTCGGCCTTCGGAGTGAAGCTTTCTTT. It specifies CASSIVGLRSEAFF.